This T cell receptor beta chain was sequenced during a study of CD8+ T cells in alopecia areata. Turning to the study itself: The authors scored treated patients' severity by affected scalp percentage.

Study-wide results and caveats: Scalp repertoires also include resident alphabeta T cells from normal skin. In blood and scalp, many expanded lesional clones persisted during tofacitinib.

Treatment defined: oral pan-JAK inhibitor, 5-10 mg twice daily. Alopecia areata patients provided lesional scalp punch biopsies and peripheral blood, both collected for the study. As for this clone: What it binds is not known.

As the sequencing template, cDNA was produced by extracting RNA and reverse transcribing it. Some clones are missing from TCRdb's copy, which holds only in-frame ones; the method was immunoSEQ multiplex PCR. The sample comprises fewer than 110,000 clones, 80% to 90% of which are singletons, and over 8.5% rests with the top ten. V lost 5 bases, J lost 4 bases, and 8 bases lay in between. The CDR3 spans 12 residues. CDR1 is LNHDA and CDR2 is SQIVND in the germline V gene (reference sequence). This sequence was found in a human donor with alopecia areata. The chain employs TRBV19 and TRBJ1-1; D remains ambiguous. Sequenced material: CD8+ T cells sorted from blood, taken at approximately week 30, from a patient treated with tofacitinib. CDR3 amino acids: CASSYLTTEAFF. The DNA of the CDR3 is TGTGCCAGTAGTTACCTGACCACTGAAGCTTTCTTT.